The T cell receptor (beta chain) described here comes from a study of identical twins. Study-level points and caveats: With abundant cord blood beta clonotypes, insertions were fewer; memory repertoires showed no such pattern. Out-of-frame alpha sequences shared by twins showed excess low generation probability.

The CDR3 contains 13 residues. The V and J ends lost 3 bases and 4 bases respectively, with 12 bases between them. Germline-derived CDR1 and CDR2 are SQVTM and ANQGSEA. TCRdb used MiXCR to reprocess the 5' RACE reads, holding one entry per CDR3 protein. The repertoire holds approximately 700,000 distinct CDR3 sequences, with roughly 18% as singletons. This clonotype has ten or more counts. What it binds is unknown. This same sample was also part of a study on T cells expressing NK-cell markers.

Sequencing used PBMCs. The clonotype originates from a young woman in good health. V usage is TRBV29-1 and J usage is TRBJ2-5, with D possibly being TRBD1 (6 bases). The CDR3 sequence is CSVDAGVGETQYF. CDR3 nucleotides: TGCAGCGTTGATGCAGGGGTAGGAGAGACCCAGTACTTC.